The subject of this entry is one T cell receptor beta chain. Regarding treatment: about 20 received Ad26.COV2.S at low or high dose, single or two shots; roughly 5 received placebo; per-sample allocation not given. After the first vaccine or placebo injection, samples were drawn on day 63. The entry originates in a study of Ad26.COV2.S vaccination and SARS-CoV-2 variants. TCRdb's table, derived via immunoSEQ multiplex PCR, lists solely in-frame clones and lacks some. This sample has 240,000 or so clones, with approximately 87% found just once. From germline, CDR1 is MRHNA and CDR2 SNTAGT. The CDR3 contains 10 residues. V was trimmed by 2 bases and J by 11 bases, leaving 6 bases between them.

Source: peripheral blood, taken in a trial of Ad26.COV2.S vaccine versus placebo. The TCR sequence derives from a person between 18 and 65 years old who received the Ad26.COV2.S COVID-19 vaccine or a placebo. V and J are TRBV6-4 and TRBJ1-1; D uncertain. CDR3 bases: TGTGCCAGCAGTGACGCAATGGCTTTCTTT. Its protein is CASSDAMAFF.